This T cell receptor (beta chain) was retrieved from a study of shared clonotypes between healthy human individuals. Unsorted PBMC DNA was run through sequencing on ten immunoSEQ deep assay plates. Profiled with immunoSEQ multiplex PCR; TCRdb holds only in-frame clones, not every one. The sample lists some 450,000 clones, roughly three quarters occurring once. CDR3 size: 14 residues. V lost 7 bases and J 0 bases, leaving 13 bases between the germline ends. Per the germline V gene, CDR1 is SGHVS and CDR2 is FQNEAQ. Genomic DNA from unsorted samples was obtained from 80 million to 100 million PBMCs (per sample).

Material for sequencing was PBMCs. This chain joins TRBV7-8 and TRBJ2-7; D is undetermined. The receptor's source is a woman aged 40 to 50 in good health. Some clones in this sample may be carry-over from other donors' samples. The CDR3 DNA follows: TGTGCCAGCAATTCTGGAGTTCTCTCCTACGAGCAGTACTTC. Translated: CASNSGVLSYEQYF.